The sequence of this TCR beta chain was determined in a study of blood T cell repertoires in COVID-19. V was trimmed by 5 bases and J by 0 bases, leaving 10 bases between them. The CDR3 runs to 13 residues. Germline values: CDR1 SQVTM, CDR2 ANQGSEA. Original methodology: Scientists estimated how many nucleated cells there were by amplifying reference gene primers. Generated by immunoSEQ multiplex PCR, the TCRdb table keeps only in-frame clones and is missing some. For V, J and clone size, that table is used; D and trimming come from the DNA. The sample holds about 360,000 clones, less than 90% seen once.

Sequencing input: peripheral blood. This chain joins TRBV29-1 and TRBJ1-1; D unresolved. The TCR originated in a woman aged 55-70 years with COVID-19, enrolled during active disease. Here the CDR3 DNA reads TGCAGCGTTCAGACTCAAATGAACACTGAAGCTTTCTTT. Translation: CSVQTQMNTEAFF.